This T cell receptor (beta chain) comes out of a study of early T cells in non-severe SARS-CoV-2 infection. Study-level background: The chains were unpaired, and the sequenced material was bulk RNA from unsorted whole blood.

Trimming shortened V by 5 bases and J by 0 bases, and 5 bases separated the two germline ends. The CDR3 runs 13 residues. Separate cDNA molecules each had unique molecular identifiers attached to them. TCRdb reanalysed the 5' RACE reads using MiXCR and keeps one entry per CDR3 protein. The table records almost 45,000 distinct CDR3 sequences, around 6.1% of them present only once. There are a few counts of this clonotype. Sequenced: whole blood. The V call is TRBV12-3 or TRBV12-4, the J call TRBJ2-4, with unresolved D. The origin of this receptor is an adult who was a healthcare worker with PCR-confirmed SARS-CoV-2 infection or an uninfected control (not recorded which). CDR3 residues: CASSPGAKNIQYF. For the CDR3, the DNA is TGTGCCAGCAGTCCCGGAGCCAAAAACATTCAGTACTTC.